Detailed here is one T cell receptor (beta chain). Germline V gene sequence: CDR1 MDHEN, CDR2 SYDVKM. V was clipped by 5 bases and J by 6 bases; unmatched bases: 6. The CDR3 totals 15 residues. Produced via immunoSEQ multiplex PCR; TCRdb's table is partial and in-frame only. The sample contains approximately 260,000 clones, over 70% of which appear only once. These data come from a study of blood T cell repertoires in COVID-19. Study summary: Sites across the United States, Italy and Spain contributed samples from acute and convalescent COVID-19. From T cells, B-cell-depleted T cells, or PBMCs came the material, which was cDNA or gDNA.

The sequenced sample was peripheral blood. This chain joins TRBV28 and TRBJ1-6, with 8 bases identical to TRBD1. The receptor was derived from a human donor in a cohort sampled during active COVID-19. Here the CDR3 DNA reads TGTGCCAGCAGTGCAGGGGGCGCGGGTAATTCACCCCTCCACTTT. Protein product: CASSAGGAGNSPLHF. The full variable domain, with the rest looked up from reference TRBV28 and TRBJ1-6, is DVKVTQSSRYLVKRTGEKVFLECVQDMDHENMFWYRQDPGLGLRLIYFSYDVKMKEKGDIPEGYSVSREKKERFSLILESASTNQTSMYLCASSAGGAGNSPLHFGNGTRLTVT.